Following are 27 T cell receptor beta chains from one sample sequenced in a study of blood T cell repertoires in COVID-19. Sequenced by immunoSEQ multiplex PCR; TCRdb stores in-frame clones only, minus some. The table includes about 270,000 clones, over 75% detected once. The sequencing sample was made of PBMCs or T cells enriched from blood (not recorded which). The origin of the receptors is a woman in her fifties or sixties with acute COVID-19.

This clone has a single count. The V and J genes are TRBV6-5 and TRBJ1-1; a possible D gene is TRBD1 (5 bases). Trimming stripped 2 bases from V and 1 base from J, with 8 bases between. The CDR3 extends over 14 amino acids. Germline-derived CDR1 and CDR2 are MNHEY and SVGAGI. The CDR3, as DNA: TGTGCCAGCAGTTACAGGGGCCCGAACACTGAAGCTTTCTTT. It is translated as CASSYRGPNTEAFF.

The CDR3 sequence: CASSPVAGRENQPQHF. The CDR3, as DNA: TGTGCCAGCTCACCAGTCGCGGGACGGGAAAATCAGCCCCAGCATTTT. The chain combines TRBV18 with TRBJ1-5; a weak D match, TRBD1 (5 bases). The CDR3 contains 16 residues. Germline-derived CDR1 and CDR2 are KGHSH and LQKENI. The V end lost 2 bases, the J end lost 4 bases, and 15 bases lay between the germline ends.

This clone showed up just once. The chain has TRBV30 and TRBJ2-2; D is possibly TRBD1 (6 bases). This CDR3 is 17 amino acids long. CDR1 and CDR2 (germline): GTSNPN, SVGIG (reference sequence). Trimming took off 3 bases at V and 5 bases at J, with 22 bases between the two ends. The DNA of the CDR3 is TGTGCCTGGAGACGGACAGCGATGGGGCTAGGGACCGGGGAGCTGTTTTTT. Translated: CAWRRTAMGLGTGELFF. Full variable domain (missing parts from reference TRBV30 and TRBJ2-2): SQTIHQWPATLVQPVGSPLSLECTVEGTSNPNLYWYRQAAGRGLQLLFYSVGIGQISSEVPQNLSASRPQDRQFILSSKKLLLSDSGFYLCAWRRTAMGLGTGELFFGEGSRLTVL.

The rearrangement links TRBV12-3 or TRBV12-4 to TRBJ2-5; 7 bases agree with TRBD1. J was trimmed by 4 bases and V by 10 bases; bases with no gene match: 6. CDR3 length equals 12 residues. The CDR3: CATRQGAETQYF. In nucleotides, the CDR3 is TGTGCCACCAGACAGGGTGCAGAGACCCAGTACTTC.

This clone has a single count. The chain joins TRBV5-1 to TRBJ1-6, with 8 bases aligning to TRBD1. The CDR3 loop spans 15 amino acids. J lost 7 bases, V lost 5 bases, and 8 bases had no gene match. Looked up from germline, CDR1 is SGHRS and CDR2 is YFSETQ. The CDR3 region is CASRADGTGNSPLHF. Here the CDR3 DNA reads TGCGCCAGCAGGGCCGACGGGACAGGAAATTCACCCCTCCACTTT. The full variable domain, with the rest looked up from reference TRBV5-1 and TRBJ1-6, is KAGVTQTPRYLIKTRGQQVTLSCSPISGHRSVSWYQQTPGQGLQFLFEYFSETQRNKGNFPGRFSGRQFSNSRSEMNVSTLELGDSALYLCASRADGTGNSPLHFGNGTRLTVT.

The chain links TRBV30 to TRBJ1-1; D is unresolved. The CDR3 loop spans 14 amino acids. CDR1 and CDR2 from the germline V gene are GTSNPN and SVGIG (reference sequence). The ends were cut back, 2 bases at V and 0 bases at J, with 10 bases in the middle. The CDR3 region has the DNA TGTGCCTGGAGTCCGGGATTTATGAACACTGAAGCTTTCTTT. Translated, it gives CAWSPGFMNTEAFF.

This clone was seen only once. The chain uses TRBV10-3 and TRBJ1-3; TRBD1 matches at 11 bases. V gave up 7 bases and J gave up 0 bases; unmatched junction bases: 5. Per the germline V gene, CDR1 is ENHRY and CDR2 is SYGVKD. The CDR3 contains 16 residues. The CDR3 region is CAITGTGGSSGNTIYF. The CDR3 region has the DNA TGTGCCATCACCGGGACAGGGGGTTCCTCTGGAAACACCATATATTTT.

The CDR3 loop is CASSLIGDRGTEAFF. In nucleotides, the CDR3 is TGTGCCAGCAGCTTAATTGGGGACAGGGGCACTGAAGCTTTCTTT. The rearrangement joins TRBV7-2 to TRBJ1-1, with 10 bases that match TRBD1. Germline CDR1 SGHTA, CDR2 FQGNSA. The junction had 4 bases not matched to a gene; V was cut back by 2 bases and J by 4 bases. This CDR3 comprises 15 residues.

The chain couples TRBV19 to TRBJ1-1; the D is unclear. The V gene lost 4 bases and the J gene lost 1 base, with 10 bases spanning the gap. Germline V gene data show CDR1 as LNHDA and CDR2 as SQIVND (reference sequence). The CDR3 is 14 residues long. The CDR3 nucleotides read TGTGCCAGTAGTAACGTTGGAGGGAACACTGAAGCTTTCTTT. Encoded protein: CASSNVGGNTEAFF.

The genes are TRBV5-4 and TRBJ1-1; 10 bases map to TRBD1. Germline V gene sequence: CDR1 SGHNT, CDR2 YYREEE (reference sequence). The CDR3 is 15 residues long. The J segment lost 7 bases and the V segment lost 4 bases, leaving 10 bases of the junction unmatched. CDR3: CASSHRDRGYSEAFF. CDR3 nucleotide sequence: TGTGCCAGCAGCCACCGGGACAGGGGATATAGTGAAGCTTTCTTT.

Worth noting for this clone: Other DNA sequences of this sample code for an identical CDR3. The genes are TRBV9 and TRBJ2-3, with TRBD2 matching over 8 bases. The CDR3 spans 14 residues. V trimming: 5 bases; J trimming: 1 base; junction bases outside the gene matches: 3. Germline CDR1 is SGDLS and CDR2 is YYNGEE. The CDR3 DNA reads as TGTGCCAGCAGGGGGCGGGGGGGCACAGATACGCAGTATTTT. It is translated as CASRGRGGTDTQYF.

V is TRBV6-5 and J is TRBJ2-2; 7 bases are shared with TRBD1. Trimming cost V 2 bases and J 5 bases; bases outside gene matches: 5. CDR3 length equals 15 residues. Germline CDR1 is MNHEY and CDR2 is SVGAGI. Here the CDR3 reads CASSYLPRGTGELFF. CDR3 sequence (DNA): TGTGCCAGCAGTTACCTTCCCAGGGGGACCGGGGAGCTGTTTTTT.

The chain joins TRBV5-1 to TRBJ2-4, with D possibly matching TRBD1 (6 bases). This CDR3 has 14 amino acids. Trimming took off 1 base at V and 8 bases at J, with 13 bases between the two ends. Germline V gives CDR1 SGHRS, CDR2 YFSETQ. The DNA for the CDR3 is TGCGCCAGCAGCTTGACAGGGAATCGGGACATTCAGTACTTC. This codes for CASSLTGNRDIQYF.

The rearrangement links TRBV7-9 to TRBJ1-4; TRBD1 agrees at 7 bases. Germline CDR1 is SEHNR and CDR2 is FQNEAQ (reference sequence). V trimming: 2 bases; J trimming: 7 bases; junction bases outside the gene matches: 10. The CDR3 is 16 residues long. This chain's CDR3 is CASSLMTGPTPEKLFF. The CDR3 coding sequence is TGTGCCAGCAGCTTAATGACAGGGCCCACACCTGAAAAACTGTTTTTT. Filled out from reference TRBV7-9 and TRBJ1-4, the complete variable domain reads DTGVSQNPRHKITKRGQNVTFRCDPISEHNRLYWYRQTLGQGPEFLTYFQNEAQLEKSRLLSDRFSAERPKGSFSTLEIQRTEQGDSAMYLCASSLMTGPTPEKLFFGSGTQLSVL.

This rearrangement joins TRBV19 to TRBJ2-2; 9 bases align to TRBD2. CDR3 length: 15 amino acids. The germline gives CDR1 LNHDA, CDR2 SQIVND (reference sequence). The ends lost 5 bases at V and 3 bases at J; junction bases unmatched: 4. The CDR3 DNA reads as TGTGCCAGTAGTCCCGCGGGGGGGTACACCGGGGAGCTGTTTTTT. This sequence encodes CASSPAGGYTGELFF. Supplemented by reference TRBV19 and TRBJ2-2, the full variable domain reads DGGITQSPKYLFRKEGQNVTLSCEQNLNHDAMYWYRQDPGQGLRLIYYSQIVNDFQKGDIAEGYSVSREKKESFPLTVTSAQKNPTAFYLCASSPAGGYTGELFFGEGSRLTVL.

J is TRBJ1-2 and V is TRBV7-6, with D uncertain. V was pared by 1 base and J by 8 bases, with 17 bases between. The length of the CDR3 is 15 residues. Germline-derived CDR1 and CDR2 are SGHVS and FNYEAQ. Written as DNA, the CDR3 is TGTGCCAGCAGCTTAGGCTCCGTGTGGGCTGAAGGCTACACCTTC. Its translation: CASSLGSVWAEGYTF.

The rearrangement uses TRBV10-3 and TRBJ2-3; D is unclear. The V gene lost 0 bases and the J gene lost 4 bases, with 11 bases spanning the gap. This CDR3 is 15 amino acids long. The germline gives CDR1 ENHRY, CDR2 SYGVKD. In DNA form, the CDR3 reads TGTGCCATCAGTGAGTCGCGCCAGCAGGCAGATACGCAGTATTTT. Protein product: CAISESRQQADTQYF.

This sequence joins TRBV21-1 and TRBJ1-3; TRBD1, the table's D call, was not compared with the DNA. TRBV21-1 is marked as a pseudogene. The CDR3 loop spans 16 amino acids. This CDR3 reads CASSKEDRLSGNTIYF. CDR3 coding DNA: TGTGCCAGCAGCAAAGAGGACAGGCTCTCTGGAAACACCATATATTTT.

The chain joins TRBV27 to TRBJ1-2; TRBD1 matches at 7 bases. The CDR3 is made up of 15 amino acids. The J segment lost 0 bases and the V segment lost 4 bases, leaving 5 bases of the junction unmatched. CDR1 and CDR2 from the germline V gene are MNHEY and SMNVEV (reference sequence). CDR3 sequence: CASSYRDRPNYGYTF. CDR3 in DNA: TGTGCCAGCAGTTACCGGGACAGACCTAACTATGGCTACACCTTC.

J is TRBJ1-1 and V is TRBV6-5; the D is unclear. The germline V gene encodes CDR1 MNHEY and CDR2 SVGAGI. Trimming cost V 8 bases and J 0 bases, with 10 bases left between them. The CDR3 runs 13 residues. The CDR3 reads CASRTSLNTEAFF. As DNA, the CDR3 is TGTGCCAGCCGGACTTCCTTGAACACTGAAGCTTTCTTT.

The chain links TRBV2 to TRBJ2-3; D may be TRBD2 (6 bases). CDR3 length: 14 amino acids. From germline, CDR1 is SNHLY and CDR2 FYNNEI. The V and J ends lost 11 bases and 0 bases respectively, with 15 bases between them. CDR3 nucleotide sequence: TGTGCCTCCAAGGCGGGGACTAGCACAGATACGCAGTATTTT. This translates into CASKAGTSTDTQYF.

The chain links TRBV27 to TRBJ2-7; perhaps TRBD1 as D (6 bases). CDR3 size: 14 residues. Germline V CDR1 and CDR2: MNHEY, SMNVEV (reference sequence). Trimming removed 3 bases at V and 1 base at J, with 10 bases between. CDR3 nucleotide sequence: TGTGCCAGCAGTTTGTCAGGGGAATCCTACGAGCAGTACTTC. Translating gives CASSLSGESYEQYF.

The genes are TRBV2 and TRBJ1-1; 12 positions match TRBD1. CDR1 and CDR2 (germline): SNHLY, FYNNEI. The CDR3 is 16 residues long. Unmatched junction bases numbered 13, after V lost 8 bases and J lost 6 bases. The CDR3 region is CASRDRGQGWSPEAFF. CDR3 coding DNA: TGTGCCAGCCGGGACAGGGGGCAAGGTTGGAGTCCTGAAGCTTTCTTT.

This chain's CDR3 is CASSSSRDRSSGNTIYF. The CDR3 region has the DNA TGTGCCAGCAGCTCGTCCCGGGACAGGAGCTCTGGAAACACCATATATTTT. V is TRBV7-8 and J is TRBJ1-3, with 8 bases matching TRBD1. Germline V gives CDR1 SGHVS, CDR2 FQNEAQ. J lost 0 bases, V lost 4 bases, and 8 bases had no gene match. The CDR3 contains 17 residues.

The chain joins TRBV30 to TRBJ2-1; 13 nucleotides align to TRBD2. J was trimmed by 6 bases and V by 1 base; bases with no gene match: 6. The CDR3 spans 16 residues. In germline, CDR1 is GTSNPN, CDR2 SVGIG (reference sequence). DNA of the CDR3: TGTGCCTGGAGTGGGGGACTAGCGGGGAACCTCAATGAGCAGTTCTTC. Protein: CAWSGGLAGNLNEQFF.

The V and J genes are TRBV29-1 and TRBJ1-2; a possible D gene is TRBD1 (5 bases). Trimming left V 2 bases short and J 8 bases short, with 18 bases between. CDR1 is SQVTM and CDR2 is ANQGSEA in the germline V gene. The CDR3 covers 14 residues. The CDR3 sequence: CSVEKSRDSGGYTF. The DNA of the CDR3 is TGCAGCGTTGAAAAGAGCAGGGACTCGGGCGGCTACACCTTC.

The genes are TRBV5-1 and TRBJ1-2; D gene unclear. The germline V gene has CDR1 SGHRS and CDR2 YFSETQ. V dropped 0 bases and J dropped 2 bases, with 8 bases sitting between them. The CDR3 length is 14 residues. The CDR3: CASSLGQSNYGYTF. Written as DNA, the CDR3 is TGCGCCAGCAGCTTGGGACAAAGCAACTATGGCTACACCTTC.